This T cell receptor (beta chain) stems from a study of regulatory T cells in long-lasting Graves disease. A word on this clonotype: Its antigen remains unidentified.

This CDR3 is 14 amino acids long. Looked up from germline, CDR1 is SGHAT and CDR2 is FQNNGV. The J segment lost 8 bases and the V segment lost 6 bases, leaving 6 bases of the junction unmatched. Sample time point: newly diagnosed GD, antithyroid drugs for less than 3 months. Isolated PBMC RNA provided the starting material for the TCR library. Broader study findings: Analyses excluded thyroid tissue, covering peripheral blood alone.

Construction of TCR beta libraries relied on iRepertoire HTBI primers and on Arm-PCR targeting CDR3 regions. A single record per CDR3 protein comes from TCRdb applying MiXCR to the multiplex PCR reads. The table includes around 250,000 distinct CDR3 sequences, around 21% detected once. Sequences were derived from peripheral blood mononuclear cells (PBMCs), sampled at new diagnosis, from a patient treated with antithyroid drugs. The TCR sequence derives from a female donor with Graves disease. V gene TRBV11-2 combines with J gene TRBJ2-1, with TRBD2 matching over 11 bases. CDR3 sequence (DNA): TGTGCCAGCAGGGTAGCGGGAGGGCCCGATGAGCAGTTCTTC. It translates to CASRVAGGPDEQFF.